A single sample is the source of the 4 T cell receptor beta chains below, sequenced in a study of human T cells and chemical hapten exposure. It was unfractionated whole blood from which total RNA was extracted. Each CDR3 protein gets one entry after TCRdb re-called the 5' RACE reads with MiXCR. There are approximately 110,000 distinct CDR3 sequences in the sample; approximately 19% occur only once, and roughly 3.1% lies in the top ten. Receptors were obtained from a human donor in good health.

The CDR3 DNA sequence: TGCAGCGTCACCCTGGTCGGGGACTATGGCTACACCTTC. Residues: CSVTLVGDYGYTF. This chain joins TRBV29-1 and TRBJ1-2; no reliable D call. Trimming pared 6 bases from V and 3 bases from J, leaving 14 bases between. The CDR3 is 13 amino acids. From germline, CDR1 is SQVTM and CDR2 ANQGSEA.

The chain couples TRBV20-1 to TRBJ2-1; TRBD1 or TRBD2 may be the D gene (5 bases each). The CDR3 is 15 residues long. CDR1 is DFQATT, CDR2 SNEGSKA, per germline (reference sequence). V was cut by 0 bases and J by 5 bases, with 14 bases left in between. The CDR3 here is CSARDFGTVDNEQFF. The CDR3 DNA follows: TGCAGTGCTAGAGATTTCGGGACGGTAGACAATGAGCAGTTCTTC.

This clonotype was counted between two and nine times. J is TRBJ2-1 and V is TRBV3-1; 10 bases are shared with TRBD2. CDR1 LGHDT and CDR2 YNNKEL come from the germline V gene (reference sequence). The CDR3 runs 18 residues. J gave up 0 bases and V 4 bases, and 9 bases lay outside the gene matches. The CDR3 DNA reads as TGTGCCAGCAGCCCCTGGACTAGCGGCCTGAGCTCCTACAATGAGCAGTTCTTC. Its protein product is CASSPWTSGLSSYNEQFF.

This clonotype was observed a handful of times. The chain recombines TRBV11-2 with TRBJ1-6, with 8 bases aligning to TRBD1. CDR3 length: 16 amino acids. V gave up 4 bases and J gave up 6 bases; unmatched junction bases: 8. From germline, CDR1 is SGHAT and CDR2 FQNNGV. In DNA, the CDR3 is TGTGCCAGCAGCTCCGAAACAGGGGGGTTTAATTCACCCCTCCACTTT. Residues: CASSSETGGFNSPLHF.